This entry describes one T cell receptor (beta chain). The antigen remains unidentified. V lost 2 bases to trimming and J lost 4 bases; unmatched junction nucleotides: 6. Germline assignment: CDR1 MGHRA and CDR2 YSYEKL. The CDR3 runs 15 residues. Libraries were prepared by immunoSEQ multiplex PCR; TCRdb keeps only in-frame clonotypes and omits some of them. The data contain roughly 93,000 clones, around 94% of them singletons. This specimen belongs to a study of siplizumab effects on memory and regulatory T cells. Study-level results: Siplizumab gave mappable alloreactive CD4+ clones an average Treg-derived fraction of about 69%, against around 27% in controls. Naive T cells were seemingly more diverse than memory cells, and major contributions to the alloresponse seemed to be made by them.

This clonotype originated in a human donor in good health. Material for sequencing was non-Treg CD4+ T cells sorted from blood. The chain joins TRBV4-1 to TRBJ2-7; 9 bases align to TRBD2. The CDR3: CASSQLAGISYEQYF. As DNA, the CDR3 is TGCGCCAGCAGCCAACTAGCGGGAATTTCGTACGAGCAGTACTTC.